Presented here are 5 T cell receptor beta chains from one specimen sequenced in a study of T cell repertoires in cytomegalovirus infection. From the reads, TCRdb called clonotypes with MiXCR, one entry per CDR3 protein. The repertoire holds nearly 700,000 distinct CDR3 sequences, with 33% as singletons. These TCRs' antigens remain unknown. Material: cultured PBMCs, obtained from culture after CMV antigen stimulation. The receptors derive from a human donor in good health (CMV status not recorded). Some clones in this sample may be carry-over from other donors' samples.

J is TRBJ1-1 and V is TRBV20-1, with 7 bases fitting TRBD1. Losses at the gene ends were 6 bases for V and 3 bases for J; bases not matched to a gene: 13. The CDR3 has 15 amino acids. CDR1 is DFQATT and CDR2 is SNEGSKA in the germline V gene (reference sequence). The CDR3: CSAPRGAQRDTEAFF. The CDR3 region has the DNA TGCAGTGCACCCAGGGGGGCCCAGAGGGACACTGAAGCTTTCTTT.

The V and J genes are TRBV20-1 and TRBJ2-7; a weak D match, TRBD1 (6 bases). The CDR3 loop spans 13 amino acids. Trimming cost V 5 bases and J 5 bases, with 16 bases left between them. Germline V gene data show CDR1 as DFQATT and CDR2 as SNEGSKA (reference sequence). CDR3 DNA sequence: TGCAGTGCTGAGGGGACAACAGTCGACGAGCAGTACTTC. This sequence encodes CSAEGTTVDEQYF.

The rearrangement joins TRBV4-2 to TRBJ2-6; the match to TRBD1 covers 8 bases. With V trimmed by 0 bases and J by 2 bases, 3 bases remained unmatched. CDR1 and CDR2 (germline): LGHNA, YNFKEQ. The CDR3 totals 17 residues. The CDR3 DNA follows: TGTGCCAGCAGCCAAGACGACAGGGGAGCTGGGGCCAACGTCCTGACTTTC. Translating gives CASSQDDRGAGANVLTF.

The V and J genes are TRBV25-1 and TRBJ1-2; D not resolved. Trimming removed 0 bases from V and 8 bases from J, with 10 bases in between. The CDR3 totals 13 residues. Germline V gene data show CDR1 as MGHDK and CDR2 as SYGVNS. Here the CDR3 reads CASSEYSAGGYTF. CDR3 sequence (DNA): TGTGCCAGCAGTGAATATTCGGCGGGGGGCTACACCTTC.

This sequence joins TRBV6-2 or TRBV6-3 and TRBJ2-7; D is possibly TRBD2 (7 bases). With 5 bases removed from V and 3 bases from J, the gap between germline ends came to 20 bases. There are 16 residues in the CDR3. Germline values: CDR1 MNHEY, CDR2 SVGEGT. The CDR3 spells CASSTGGAGQHYEQYF. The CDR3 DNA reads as TGTGCCAGCAGTACGGGGGGCGCGGGGCAACACTACGAGCAGTACTTC.